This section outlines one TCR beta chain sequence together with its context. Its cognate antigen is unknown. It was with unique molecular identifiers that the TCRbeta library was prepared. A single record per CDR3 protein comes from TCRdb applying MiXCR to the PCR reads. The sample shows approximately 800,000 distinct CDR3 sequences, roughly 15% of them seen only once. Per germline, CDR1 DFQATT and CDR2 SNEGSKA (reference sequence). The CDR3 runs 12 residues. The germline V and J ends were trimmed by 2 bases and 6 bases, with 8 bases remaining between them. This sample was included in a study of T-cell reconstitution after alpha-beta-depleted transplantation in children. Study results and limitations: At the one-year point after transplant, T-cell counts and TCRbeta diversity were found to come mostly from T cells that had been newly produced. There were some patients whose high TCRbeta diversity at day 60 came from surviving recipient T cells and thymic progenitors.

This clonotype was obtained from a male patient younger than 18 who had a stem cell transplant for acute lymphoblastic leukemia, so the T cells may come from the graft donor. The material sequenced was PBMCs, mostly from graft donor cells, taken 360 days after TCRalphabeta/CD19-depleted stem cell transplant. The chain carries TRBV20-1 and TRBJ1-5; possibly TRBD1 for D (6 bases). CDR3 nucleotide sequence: TGCAGTGCTAGACAGGGGCTTCAGCCCCAGCATTTT. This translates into CSARQGLQPQHF.